The rows below give T cell receptor beta chains drawn from one sample of a study of shared clonotypes between healthy human individuals. Assay used: immunoSEQ multiplex PCR; TCRdb lists only in-frame clones, some missing. Here the sample spans 2,100,000 or so clones, approximately 96% being singletons. Sequencing was done on a sample of naive CD4+ T cells sorted from blood. The receptors originated from a man between 18 and 29 years old in good health. Both conserved end residues are part of each CDR3. The order of the fields is D gene, J gene, V gene, clone size, CDR3 protein, CDR3 DNA. The D gene is left open where the match is weak. Not all rows give a size; the values are once, few, many and, for expanded clones, a class.

D gene: NA
J gene: TRBJ2-7
V gene: TRBV18
clone size: NA
CDR3 protein: CASSPRVGGVEQYF
CDR3 DNA: TGTGCCAGCTCACCACGTGTGGGGGGAGTCGAGCAGTACTTC

D gene: NA
J gene: TRBJ1-3
V gene: TRBV25-1
clone size: NA
CDR3 protein: CASSGPGTGNTIYF
CDR3 DNA: TGTGCCAGCAGTGGCCCAGGGACTGGAAACACCATATATTTT

D gene: TRBD2
J gene: TRBJ2-1
V gene: TRBV29-1
clone size: NA
CDR3 protein: CSLEREGLNEQFF
CDR3 DNA: TGCAGCCTAGAGCGGGAGGGCCTCAATGAGCAGTTCTTC

D gene: NA
J gene: TRBJ2-7
V gene: TRBV30
clone size: NA
CDR3 protein: CAWSVRGQHEQYF
CDR3 DNA: TGTGCCTGGAGTGTACGGGGCCAACACGAGCAGTACTTC

D gene: NA
J gene: TRBJ1-2
V gene: TRBV4-1
clone size: NA
CDR3 protein: CASSHQGGYTF
CDR3 DNA: TGCGCCAGCAGCCATCAGGGAGGCTACACCTTC

D gene: NA
J gene: TRBJ1-5
V gene: TRBV11-2
clone size: NA
CDR3 protein: CASSLVLGNSGKGNQPQHF
CDR3 DNA: TGTGCCAGCAGCTTAGTCCTTGGGAATTCGGGGAAGGGCAATCAGCCCCAGCATTTT

D gene: TRBD1
J gene: TRBJ2-5
V gene: TRBV5-1
clone size: NA
CDR3 protein: CASSLGPQGVQETQYF
CDR3 DNA: TGCGCCAGCAGCTTGGGCCCACAGGGGGTACAAGAGACCCAGTACTTC

D gene: NA
J gene: TRBJ2-5
V gene: TRBV4-1
clone size: NA
CDR3 protein: CASSQAITSGRETQYF
CDR3 DNA: TGCGCCAGCAGCCAAGCGATTACCTCCGGTAGGGAGACCCAGTACTTC

D gene: NA
J gene: TRBJ2-7
V gene: TRBV30
clone size: NA
CDR3 protein: CAWSVQALLYEQYF
CDR3 DNA: TGTGCCTGGAGTGTTCAGGCCCTCCTCTACGAGCAGTACTTC

D gene: NA
J gene: TRBJ2-7
V gene: TRBV10-2
clone size: once
CDR3 protein: CASSEIRGAYEQYF
CDR3 DNA: TGCGCCAGCAGTGAGATTAGGGGAGCCTACGAGCAGTACTTC

D gene: NA
J gene: TRBJ2-7
V gene: TRBV5-1
clone size: NA
CDR3 protein: CASSPPRADEQYF
CDR3 DNA: TGCGCCAGCAGCCCCCCCCGGGCCGACGAGCAGTACTTC

D gene: NA
J gene: TRBJ1-4
V gene: TRBV9
clone size: NA
CDR3 protein: CASSVGGGATNEKLFF
CDR3 DNA: TGTGCCAGCAGCGTAGGGGGAGGGGCAACTAATGAAAAACTGTTTTTT

D gene: NA
J gene: TRBJ2-5
V gene: TRBV7-9
clone size: NA
CDR3 protein: CASSLTGYRQETQYF
CDR3 DNA: TGTGCCAGCAGCCTGACCGGATATCGGCAAGAGACCCAGTACTTC

D gene: NA
J gene: TRBJ1-6
V gene: TRBV7-3
clone size: NA
CDR3 protein: CASSFKGSNSPLHF
CDR3 DNA: TGTGCCAGCAGCTTTAAGGGATCCAATTCACCCCTCCACTTT

D gene: TRBD1
J gene: TRBJ1-1
V gene: TRBV19
clone size: NA
CDR3 protein: CASSMGQGLGTEAFF
CDR3 DNA: TGTGCCAGTAGTATGGGACAGGGGTTGGGGACTGAAGCTTTCTTT

D gene: NA
J gene: TRBJ1-1
V gene: TRBV6-1
clone size: NA
CDR3 protein: CASSDLGRIDTEAFF
CDR3 DNA: TGTGCCAGCAGTGACCTCGGGCGGATTGACACTGAAGCTTTCTTT

D gene: TRBD2
J gene: TRBJ2-1
V gene: TRBV28
clone size: NA
CDR3 protein: CASSFRLAGYNEQFF
CDR3 DNA: TGTGCCAGCAGTTTCCGGCTAGCGGGATACAATGAGCAGTTCTTC

D gene: NA
J gene: TRBJ1-5
V gene: TRBV5-6
clone size: NA
CDR3 protein: CASSLGAIGTNQPQHF
CDR3 DNA: TGTGCCAGCAGCTTGGGGGCGATTGGGACCAATCAGCCCCAGCATTTT

D gene: TRBD2
J gene: TRBJ2-7
V gene: TRBV5-6
clone size: NA
CDR3 protein: CASSHEGLAGAHSYEQYF
CDR3 DNA: TGTGCCAGCAGCCACGAGGGACTAGCGGGAGCCCACTCCTACGAGCAGTACTTC

D gene: NA
J gene: TRBJ2-5
V gene: TRBV27
clone size: NA
CDR3 protein: CASSFRVRGIGPKGTQYF
CDR3 DNA: TGTGCCAGCAGTTTCAGGGTAAGGGGGATAGGGCCCAAGGGGACCCAGTACTTC

D gene: NA
J gene: TRBJ2-5
V gene: TRBV4-1
clone size: NA
CDR3 protein: CASSPEGETQYF
CDR3 DNA: TGCGCCAGCAGCCCGGAGGGGGAGACCCAGTACTTC

D gene: NA
J gene: TRBJ2-4
V gene: TRBV9
clone size: once
CDR3 protein: CASNSHSGDIQYF
CDR3 DNA: TGTGCCAGCAATTCCCACTCAGGGGACATTCAGTACTTC

D gene: NA
J gene: TRBJ2-1
V gene: TRBV30
clone size: NA
CDR3 protein: CAWSVLRGARSYNEQFF
CDR3 DNA: TGTGCCTGGAGTGTACTAAGGGGGGCGAGATCCTACAATGAGCAGTTCTTC

D gene: NA
J gene: TRBJ1-4
V gene: TRBV5-1
clone size: NA
CDR3 protein: CASSPATGPNEKLFF
CDR3 DNA: TGCGCCAGCAGCCCAGCGACAGGACCGAATGAAAAACTGTTTTTT

D gene: TRBD2
J gene: TRBJ2-2
V gene: TRBV18
clone size: NA
CDR3 protein: CASSPRMKSPGGPGELFF
CDR3 DNA: TGTGCCAGCTCACCACGAATGAAATCTCCGGGGGGGCCCGGGGAGCTGTTTTTT

D gene: TRBD1
J gene: TRBJ2-4
V gene: TRBV2
clone size: NA
CDR3 protein: CASSARGQAKNIQYF
CDR3 DNA: TGTGCCAGCAGTGCCCGGGGACAGGCCAAAAACATTCAGTACTTC

D gene: NA
J gene: TRBJ1-1
V gene: TRBV6-1
clone size: NA
CDR3 protein: CASRETALNTEAFF
CDR3 DNA: TGTGCCAGCAGGGAGACAGCGCTGAACACTGAAGCTTTCTTT

D gene: NA
J gene: TRBJ2-4
V gene: TRBV28
clone size: NA
CDR3 protein: CATVAGTDIQYF
CDR3 DNA: TGTGCCACCGTGGCGGGGACAGACATTCAGTACTTC

D gene: NA
J gene: TRBJ1-1
V gene: TRBV19
clone size: once
CDR3 protein: CASSPSGITNTEAFF
CDR3 DNA: TGTGCCAGTAGTCCCTCAGGGATTACTAACACTGAAGCTTTCTTT

D gene: NA
J gene: TRBJ2-2
V gene: TRBV6-1
clone size: NA
CDR3 protein: CASNPKQGLPGELFF
CDR3 DNA: TGTGCCAGCAATCCCAAACAGGGTTTACCCGGGGAGCTGTTTTTT

D gene: TRBD2
J gene: TRBJ2-7
V gene: TRBV10-3
clone size: NA
CDR3 protein: CAISEGLAAQYF
CDR3 DNA: TGTGCCATCAGTGAGGGACTAGCTGCTCAGTACTTC

D gene: NA
J gene: TRBJ1-1
V gene: TRBV19
clone size: NA
CDR3 protein: CASSPSTLIMNTEAFF
CDR3 DNA: TGTGCCAGTAGTCCGTCGACACTAATCATGAACACTGAAGCTTTCTTT

D gene: TRBD2
J gene: TRBJ2-7
V gene: TRBV30
clone size: NA
CDR3 protein: CAWSLGTSGRAHSYEQYF
CDR3 DNA: TGTGCCTGGAGTCTCGGGACTAGCGGGAGGGCCCACTCCTACGAGCAGTACTTC

D gene: TRBD1
J gene: TRBJ2-7
V gene: TRBV28
clone size: NA
CDR3 protein: CASSGQGSSYEQYF
CDR3 DNA: TGTGCCAGCTCTGGACAGGGGAGCTCCTACGAGCAGTACTTC

D gene: NA
J gene: TRBJ1-5
V gene: TRBV9
clone size: once
CDR3 protein: CASSVSGTLNQPQHF
CDR3 DNA: TGTGCCAGCAGCGTATCTGGGACTCTTAATCAGCCCCAGCATTTT

D gene: NA
J gene: TRBJ2-5
V gene: TRBV6-5
clone size: NA
CDR3 protein: CASGRGEETQYF
CDR3 DNA: TGTGCCAGCGGGCGGGGTGAGGAGACCCAGTACTTC

D gene: NA
J gene: TRBJ2-7
V gene: TRBV18
clone size: NA
CDR3 protein: CASSPQGVSAYEQYF
CDR3 DNA: TGTGCCAGCTCACCACAGGGGGTGTCCGCCTACGAGCAGTACTTC

D gene: TRBD2
J gene: TRBJ2-3
V gene: TRBV5-6
clone size: once
CDR3 protein: CASSFLAGETPTDTQYF
CDR3 DNA: TGTGCCAGCAGCTTCCTAGCGGGAGAGACTCCCACAGATACGCAGTATTTT

D gene: NA
J gene: TRBJ1-1
V gene: TRBV7-3
clone size: NA
CDR3 protein: CASSLSQNTEAFF
CDR3 DNA: TGTGCCAGCAGCTTGAGCCAGAACACTGAAGCTTTCTTT

D gene: TRBD1
J gene: TRBJ1-4
V gene: TRBV28
clone size: NA
CDR3 protein: CASGRGDRGFEKLFF
CDR3 DNA: TGTGCCAGCGGGAGGGGTGACAGGGGTTTCGAAAAACTGTTTTTT

D gene: NA
J gene: TRBJ2-2
V gene: TRBV6-5
clone size: NA
CDR3 protein: CASSGNTGELFF
CDR3 DNA: TGTGCCAGCAGTGGGAACACCGGGGAGCTGTTTTTT

D gene: NA
J gene: TRBJ1-2
V gene: TRBV18
clone size: NA
CDR3 protein: CASSLELVSYGYTF
CDR3 DNA: TGTGCCAGCTCACTAGAGCTGGTATCGTATGGCTACACCTTC

D gene: NA
J gene: TRBJ2-5
V gene: TRBV4-1
clone size: NA
CDR3 protein: CASSQEGGNGETQYF
CDR3 DNA: TGCGCCAGCAGCCAAGAAGGCGGGAACGGGGAGACCCAGTACTTC

D gene: NA
J gene: TRBJ2-2
V gene: TRBV5-6
clone size: NA
CDR3 protein: CASSYRAANTGELFF
CDR3 DNA: TGTGCCAGCAGCTACAGGGCGGCGAACACCGGGGAGCTGTTTTTT

D gene: NA
J gene: TRBJ2-2
V gene: TRBV6-5
clone size: NA
CDR3 protein: CASSYFRTGELFF
CDR3 DNA: TGTGCCAGCAGTTACTTTAGAACCGGGGAGCTGTTTTTT

D gene: NA
J gene: TRBJ1-5
V gene: TRBV6-1
clone size: NA
CDR3 protein: CASSNQGISNQPQHF
CDR3 DNA: TGTGCCAGCAGCAATCAGGGGATAAGCAATCAGCCCCAGCATTTT

D gene: TRBD1
J gene: TRBJ2-7
V gene: TRBV5-1
clone size: once
CDR3 protein: CASSSGQGAYEQYF
CDR3 DNA: TGCGCCAGCAGCTCGGGACAGGGGGCATACGAGCAGTACTTC

D gene: TRBD2
J gene: TRBJ2-7
V gene: TRBV30
clone size: NA
CDR3 protein: CACGLWTSGKNEQYF
CDR3 DNA: TGTGCCTGTGGCCTTTGGACTAGCGGGAAAAACGAGCAGTACTTC

D gene: NA
J gene: TRBJ2-5
V gene: TRBV7-9
clone size: NA
CDR3 protein: CASSLSAGGWETQYF
CDR3 DNA: TGTGCCAGCAGCTTATCGGCAGGAGGGTGGGAGACCCAGTACTTC

D gene: NA
J gene: TRBJ2-3
V gene: TRBV29-1
clone size: NA
CDR3 protein: CSVDGQGRTDTQYF
CDR3 DNA: TGCAGCGTTGATGGGCAGGGGCGCACAGATACGCAGTATTTT

D gene: NA
J gene: TRBJ1-2
V gene: TRBV10-3
clone size: NA
CDR3 protein: CAIRDGNNYGYTF
CDR3 DNA: TGTGCCATCCGGGACGGAAATAACTATGGCTACACCTTC

D gene: NA
J gene: TRBJ1-6
V gene: TRBV4-1
clone size: NA
CDR3 protein: CASSQFQGQHSPLHF
CDR3 DNA: TGCGCCAGCAGCCAATTCCAGGGGCAGCATTCACCCCTCCACTTT